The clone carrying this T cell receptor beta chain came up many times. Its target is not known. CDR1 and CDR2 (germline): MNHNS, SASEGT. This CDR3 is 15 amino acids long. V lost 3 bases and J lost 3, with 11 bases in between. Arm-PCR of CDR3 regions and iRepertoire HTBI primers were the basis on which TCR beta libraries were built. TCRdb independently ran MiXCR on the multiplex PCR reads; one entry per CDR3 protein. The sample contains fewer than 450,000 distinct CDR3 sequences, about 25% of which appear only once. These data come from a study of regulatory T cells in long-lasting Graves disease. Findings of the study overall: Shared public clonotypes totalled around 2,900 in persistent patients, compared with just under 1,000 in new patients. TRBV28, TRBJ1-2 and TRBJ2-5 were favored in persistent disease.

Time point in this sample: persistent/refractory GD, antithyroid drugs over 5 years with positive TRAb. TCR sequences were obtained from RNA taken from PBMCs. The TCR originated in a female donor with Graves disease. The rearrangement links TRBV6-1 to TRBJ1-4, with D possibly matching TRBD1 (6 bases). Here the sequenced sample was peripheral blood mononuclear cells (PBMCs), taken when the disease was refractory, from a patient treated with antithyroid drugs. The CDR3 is CASSDMWGPNEKLFF. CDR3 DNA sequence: TGTGCCAGCAGTGACATGTGGGGGCCTAATGAAAAACTGTTTTTT.